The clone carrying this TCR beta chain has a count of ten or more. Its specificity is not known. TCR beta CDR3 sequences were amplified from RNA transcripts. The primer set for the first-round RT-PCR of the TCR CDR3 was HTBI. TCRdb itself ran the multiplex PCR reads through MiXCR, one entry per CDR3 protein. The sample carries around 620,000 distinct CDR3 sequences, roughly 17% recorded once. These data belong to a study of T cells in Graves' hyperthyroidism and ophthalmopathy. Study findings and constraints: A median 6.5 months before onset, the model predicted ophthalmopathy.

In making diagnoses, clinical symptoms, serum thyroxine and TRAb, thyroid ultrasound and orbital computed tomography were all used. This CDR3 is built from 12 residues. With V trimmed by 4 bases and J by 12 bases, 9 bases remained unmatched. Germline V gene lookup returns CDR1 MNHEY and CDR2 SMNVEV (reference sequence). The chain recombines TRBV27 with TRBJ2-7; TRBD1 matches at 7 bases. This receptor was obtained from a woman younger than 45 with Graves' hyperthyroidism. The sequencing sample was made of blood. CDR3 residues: CASSSLPGQLYF. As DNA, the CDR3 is TGTGCCAGCAGTTCACTCCCGGGACAGCTGTACTTC.